This T cell receptor beta chain derives from a study of molecular identifiers for immune sequencing clone quantification. Via MiXCR, TCRdb re-called the PCR reads, giving one row per CDR3 protein. The sample lists approximately 590,000 distinct CDR3 sequences, approximately 24% seen once, with 0.6% to 0.9% in the top ten. The V end was cut by 4 bases, the J end by 0 bases, with 7 bases between. The CDR3 loop spans 14 amino acids. This chain links TRBV12-3 or TRBV12-4 with TRBJ2-1, with unresolved D. This TCR came from a human donor in good health. Some libraries in this study had Jurkat cell RNA spiked in. Sequencing was carried out using naive CD8+ T cells from blood, with Jurkat cell RNA spiked in. The subset is: FACS-sorted CD8+CD4-CCR7+CD45RA+ naive T cells. CDR3 residues: CASSSISSYNEQFF. The DNA of the CDR3 is TGTGCCAGCAGTTCGATTAGCTCCTACAATGAGCAGTTCTTC.